This TCR beta chain was obtained from a study of blood T cell repertoires in COVID-19 (dated by TCRdb to 2018 to 2020). For the wider study: Samples from collaborators originated in the United States, Italy and Spain and spanned both the acute and convalescent phases of COVID-19. A de-identified subject ID, COVID-19 status, age in years and sex were almost always included in the sample metadata. Where available, HLA class I and class II types were taken from metadata supplied by the sample provider and were not determined by assay-based typing. The material from the prospective study consisted of cDNA or gDNA derived from T cells, B-cell-depleted T cells, or PBMCs. The samples were drawn from the first 160 participants of the ongoing ImmuneRACE study and from 950 to 1,500 subjects provided by 6 global collaborators. The repertoires were released in a freely available public database intended as a resource for research on the immune response to SARS-CoV-2. The dataset comprised deeply sampled blood TCRbeta repertoires from subjects exposed to, actively infected with, or recovered from COVID-19. Results and caveats for the whole study, not just this receptor: The quantity of clinical and demographic metadata differed by source and by participant and was supplied without curation.

The immunoSEQ Assay, a bias-controlled multiplex PCR, was used to amplify TCRbeta CDR3 regions from genomic DNA. The study's processing was this. Within the assay, amplification of reference gene primers was used to estimate how many nucleated cells each sample contained. To quantify the absolute abundance of each unique TCRbeta CDR3 rearrangement, sequence reads were collapsed and filtered. For each sample, productive Simpson clonality was calculated as the square root of Simpson's diversity index over productive rearrangements. TCRdb holds this immuneACCESS table with in-frame rearrangements only. Some clones are missing; in checked studies, unresolved V genes explain under half, and the rest has no known cause. V, J and clone size derive from that table, while D and trimming were established from the DNA sequence. Within this sample are about 81,000 clones, with roughly 82% of them counted one time only. Of the sample, around 6.9% falls within the top ten clones.

This clone has more than one count but fewer than ten. No antigen is known for it. Nothing much larger sits one base from this clone, and base qualities are not available. Each collaborating institution followed its own protocols to collect whole blood in K2EDTA tubes. Collaborator samples were shipped for TCRbeta analysis as frozen whole blood, isolated PBMCs, or DNA extracted from either sample type. The sequencing input was peripheral blood. This sequence originates from a human donor in a cohort sampled during active COVID-19.

In nucleotides, the sequence is TGTGCCAGCAGCTTAGCGCGGGGGACCTACGAGCAGTACTTC. Its protein reads: CASSLARGTYEQYF. This receptor chain uses TRBV7-2 and TRBJ2-7; 7 junctional bases match TRBD2. Taken from the germline V gene, the CDR1 and CDR2 loops are SGHTA and FQGNSA. The CDR3 covers 14 residues, taking in both the cysteine and the phenylalanine. Just CDR3 DNA is preserved here, 42 bases in frame from base 1. V trim: 0 bases; J trim: 2 bases; unmatched bases: 1.